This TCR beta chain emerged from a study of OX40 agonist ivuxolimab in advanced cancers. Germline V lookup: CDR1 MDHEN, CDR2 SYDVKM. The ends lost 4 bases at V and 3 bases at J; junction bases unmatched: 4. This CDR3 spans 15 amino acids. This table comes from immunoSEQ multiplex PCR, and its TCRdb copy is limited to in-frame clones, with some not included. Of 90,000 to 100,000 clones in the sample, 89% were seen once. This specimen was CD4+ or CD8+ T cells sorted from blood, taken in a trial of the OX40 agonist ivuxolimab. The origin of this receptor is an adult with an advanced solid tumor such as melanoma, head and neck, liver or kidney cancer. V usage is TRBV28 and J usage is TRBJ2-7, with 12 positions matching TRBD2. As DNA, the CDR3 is TGTGCCAGCAGTTCTCAGACTAGCGGGAGCTACGAGCAGTACTTC. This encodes CASSSQTSGSYEQYF.